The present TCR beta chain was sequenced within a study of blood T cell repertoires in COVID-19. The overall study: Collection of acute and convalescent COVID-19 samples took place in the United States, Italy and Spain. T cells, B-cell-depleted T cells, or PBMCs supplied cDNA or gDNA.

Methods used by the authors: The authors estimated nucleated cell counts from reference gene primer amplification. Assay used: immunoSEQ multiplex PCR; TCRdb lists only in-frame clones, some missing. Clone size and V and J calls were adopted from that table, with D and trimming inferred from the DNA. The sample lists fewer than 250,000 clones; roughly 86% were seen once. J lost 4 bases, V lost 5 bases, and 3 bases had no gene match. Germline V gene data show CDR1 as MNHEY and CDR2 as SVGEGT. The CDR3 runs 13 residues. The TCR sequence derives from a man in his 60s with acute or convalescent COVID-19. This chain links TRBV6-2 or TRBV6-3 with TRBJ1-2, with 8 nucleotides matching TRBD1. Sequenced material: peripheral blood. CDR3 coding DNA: TGTGCCAGCAGTACAGGGGGATTCTATGGCTACACCTTC. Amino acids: CASSTGGFYGYTF.